Sequencing of this T cell receptor (beta chain) was carried out in a study of T cells in Graves' hyperthyroidism and ophthalmopathy. Amplification of TCR beta CDR3 regions used RNA as the template. HTBI primers were the set used in a first-round RT-PCR of the TCR CDR3. A single record per CDR3 protein comes from TCRdb applying MiXCR to the multiplex PCR reads. The data hold 350,000 or so distinct CDR3 sequences, with roughly 20% observed a single time. Study observations and caveats: Ophthalmopathy stood apart from stable hyperthyroidism in a 13 V-J model.

This clonotype showed up just a few times. Its target is unknown. The sequencing input was blood. This sequence originates from a woman aged 50 to 65 with Graves' hyperthyroidism.

CDR3 loop: CASSSAGGIGEAFF. CDR3 sequence (DNA): TGTGCCAGCAGTTCCGCAGGGGGAATTGGTGAAGCTTTCTTT. The rearrangement joins TRBV27 to TRBJ1-1; TRBD1 matches 7 bases. The CDR3 has 14 residues. Germline-derived CDR1 and CDR2 are MNHEY and SMNVEV (reference sequence). The V and J ends lost 4 bases and 7 bases, in that order; junction bases with no gene match: 9.